The 20 T cell receptor beta chains below come from one sample, sequenced in a study of blood T cells in healthy people across ages (dated by TCRdb to between 2014 and 2016). Libraries were built with 5' RACE. TCRdb shows the sequencer as Illumina HiSeq 2500. A second about 6 to 11 cycle PCR used a sample-barcoded 5' primer and a J-beta primer mix. The public reads were reanalyzed by TCRdb: fastp trimming at Q25, MiXCR alignment, in-frame beta chains only. CDR3 protein duplicates are merged, each entry listing the most common genes and DNA. The sample includes about 970,000 distinct CDR3 sequences, with around 54% observed a single time. About 22% of the sample lies in the top ten. Material: blood. The receptors come from a woman aged 60 to 75 in good health.

The rearrangement uses TRBV20-1 and TRBJ2-5, with unresolved D. The J call could be wrong; TRBJ2-7 is a better fit for the DNA end. CDR3 length: 12 amino acids. Germline CDR1 and CDR2: DFQATT and SNEGSKA (reference sequence). The DNA of the CDR3 is TGCAGTGCTACGGATAGAGCCTACGAGCAGTACTTC. It is translated as CSATDRAYEQYF.

The chain couples TRBV7-7 to TRBJ2-5; 7 nucleotides agree with TRBD1. Germline CDR1 and CDR2: SSHAT and FNYEAQ (reference sequence). The ends lost 4 bases at V and 1 base at J; junction bases unmatched: 6. This CDR3 is 15 amino acids long. The CDR3 spells CASSYRDSPQETQYF. As DNA, the CDR3 is TGTGCCAGCAGCTATCGGGACAGTCCCCAAGAGACCCAGTACTTC.

This clonotype was seen at least ten times. This chain uses TRBV3-1 with TRBJ2-5; maybe TRBD1 (5 bases). V was clipped by 4 bases and J by 4 bases, with 13 bases between them. CDR1 and CDR2 from the germline V gene are LGHDT and YNNKEL (reference sequence). The CDR3 has 14 residues. CDR3 amino acids: CASSPRQLTETQYF. Here the CDR3 DNA reads TGTGCCAGCAGCCCTAGACAGCTAACAGAGACCCAGTACTTC.

The chain employs TRBV7-2 and TRBJ2-4, with D perhaps TRBD2 (8 bases). The CDR3 has 18 residues. Trimming left V 3 bases short and J 7 bases short, with 25 bases between. CDR1 and CDR2 from the germline V gene are SGHTA and FQGNSA. The DNA of the CDR3 is TGTGCCAGCAGCTTCCAGGGGGGCAGCGGGAGTGAATGGAACATTCAGTACTTC. This encodes CASSFQGGSGSEWNIQYF. The complete variable domain, with remaining parts taken from reference TRBV7-2 and TRBJ2-4, reads GAGVSQSPSNKVTEKGKDVELRCDPISGHTALYWYRQSLGQGLEFLIYFQGNSAPDKSGLPSDRFSAERTGGSVSTLTIQRTQQEDSAVYLCASSFQGGSGSEWNIQYFGAGTRLSVL.

A note on this clonotype: A read error is possible here, since a much larger clone lies one base away. The chain links TRBV7-2 to TRBJ2-5; 7 bases fit TRBD2. The CDR3 extends over 17 amino acids. Germline V gene sequence: CDR1 SGHTA, CDR2 FQGNSA. Unmatched junction bases numbered 17, after V lost 5 bases and J lost 5 bases. The DNA of the CDR3 is TGTGCCAGCAGCACGGCGGCACTAGCGCGATCCCGGGAGACCCAGTACTTC. It translates to CASSTAALARSRETQYF.

The chain joins TRBV7-6 to TRBJ2-5; no definite D call. The length of the CDR3 is 14 residues. Between the trimmed V and J ends, which lost 5 bases and 11 bases, there was a span of 21 bases. CDR1 is SGHVS and CDR2 is FNYEAQ in the germline V gene. CDR3 sequence (DNA): TGTGCCAGCAGCCCCACGCCGCTCGGCAATGAGCAGTACTTC. Protein product: CASSPTPLGNEQYF. The variable domain in full, with the rest retrieved from reference TRBV7-6 and TRBJ2-5, is GAGVSQSPRYKVTKRGQDVALRCDPISGHVSLYWYRQALGQGPEFLTYFNYEAQQDKSGLPNDRFSAERPEGSISTLTIQRTEQRDSAMYRCASSPTPLGNEQYFGPGTRLLVL.

For the CDR3, the DNA is TGTGCCACCAGCAGTAGCGGGATCCGCACAGATACGCAGTATTTT. Protein sequence: CATSSSGIRTDTQYF. The V call is TRBV15, the J call TRBJ2-3; TRBD2 agrees at 8 bases. V shed 3 bases and J 1 base; nucleotides not matched to a gene: 3. The germline CDR1 and CDR2 sequences are LNHNV and YYDKDF (reference sequence). The CDR3 spans 15 residues.

There are a few counts of this clonotype. The chain combines TRBV11-2 with TRBJ2-7; 10 nucleotides match TRBD2. Unmatched junction bases numbered 4, after V lost 2 bases and J lost 6 bases. Germline V gene data show CDR1 as SGHAT and CDR2 as FQNNGV. The CDR3 has 14 residues. CDR3 in DNA: TGTGCCAGCAGCTTAAATCTAGCGGGGGCCGAGCAGTACTTC. This sequence encodes CASSLNLAGAEQYF. Filled out from reference TRBV11-2 and TRBJ2-7, the complete variable domain reads EAGVAQSPRYKIIEKRQSVAFWCNPISGHATLYWYQQILGQGPKLLIQFQNNGVVDDSQLPKDRFSAERLKGVDSTLKIQPAKLEDSAVYLCASSLNLAGAEQYFGPGTRLTVT.

The chain uses TRBV11-2 and TRBJ2-3; TRBD1 or TRBD2 may be the D gene (5 bases each). With 3 bases removed from V and 1 base from J, the gap between germline ends came to 14 bases. CDR3 length: 16 amino acids. From germline, CDR1 is SGHAT and CDR2 FQNNGV. Written as DNA, the CDR3 is TGTGCCAGCAGCTTCCGGGGCGCGGAGGGCACAGATACGCAGTATTTT. Translated, it gives CASSFRGAEGTDTQYF.

This sequence joins TRBV12-5 and TRBJ2-5; D is unclear. CDR3 length: 14 amino acids. Germline CDR1 is LGHNT and CDR2 is FRNRAP. V was trimmed by 1 base and J by 11 bases, leaving 17 bases between them. The DNA for the CDR3 is TGTGCTAGTGGTTTGGGCGGTACCCTCAATGAGCAGTACTTC. Amino acid sequence: CASGLGGTLNEQYF.

This chain connects TRBV2 to TRBJ1-5; D is undetermined. The V gene's germline CDR1 is SNHLY and CDR2 FYNNEI. This CDR3 spans 15 amino acids. V lost 6 bases, J lost 3 bases, and 15 bases lay in between. CDR3 in amino acids: CASSLTRDINQPQHF. The CDR3 region has the DNA TGTGCCAGCAGCCTGACAAGGGATATCAATCAGCCCCAGCATTTT.

V and J are TRBV11-2 and TRBJ2-7; 8 bases agree with TRBD2. Trimming at V came to 5 bases and at J to 4 bases, leaving 13 bases not matched to a gene. The CDR3 covers 16 residues. The germline CDR1 and CDR2 sequences are SGHAT and FQNNGV. The CDR3 DNA follows: TGTGCCAGCAGCCCCCAAGGGAGCGGGAGCTTTTACGAGCAGTACTTC. Translated, it gives CASSPQGSGSFYEQYF.

This clonotype was observed a few times. The chain is built from TRBV24-1 and TRBJ2-1; 9 nucleotides align to TRBD2. CDR3 length: 15 amino acids. Per the germline V gene, CDR1 is KGHDR and CDR2 is SFDVKD. The trim removed 5 bases at V and 10 bases at J, leaving 11 bases unmatched. CDR3 nucleotide sequence: TGTGCCACCAGTGCCTTCGGGGGACTAGCTCAGGAGCAGTTCTTC. Translating gives CATSAFGGLAQEQFF.

Of note for this clonotype: The junction departs from the called germline gene at one end, perhaps through a read error. The chain uses TRBV20-1 and TRBJ2-7; no firm D call. Germline-derived CDR1 and CDR2 are DFQATT and SNEGSKA (reference sequence). This CDR3 has 16 residues. The CDR3 here is CNASMFGRSSYNEQYF. CDR3 coding DNA: TGCAATGCTAGTATGTTCGGACGGAGCTCCTACAATGAGCAGTACTTC.

This chain joins TRBV10-3 and TRBJ2-1; D not resolved. CDR1 and CDR2 (germline): ENHRY, SYGVKD. The CDR3 extends over 13 amino acids. V was trimmed by 4 bases and J by 1 base, leaving 5 bases between them. For the CDR3, the DNA is TGTGCCATCAGTGGGGGATCCTACAATGAGCAGTTCTTC. It translates to CAISGGSYNEQFF.

The table lists this clonotype with a few counts. V and J are TRBV3-1 and TRBJ2-1, with D maybe TRBD1 (6 bases). V was clipped by 6 bases and J by 1 base, with 13 bases between them. Germline V lookup: CDR1 LGHDT, CDR2 YNNKEL (reference sequence). This CDR3 comprises 15 residues. The CDR3 DNA is TGTGCCAGCAGTCCTGGTAGGGGGTCCTACAATGAGCAGTTCTTC. It translates to CASSPGRGSYNEQFF.

The chain couples TRBV20-1 to TRBJ2-7; no definite D call. CDR3 length: 12 residues. Germline CDR1 and CDR2: DFQATT and SNEGSKA (reference sequence). The ends were cut back, 5 bases at V and 5 bases at J, with 13 bases in the middle. Here the CDR3 DNA reads TGCAGTGCTTATATTGGTGGGGACGAGCAGTACTTC. Its translation is CSAYIGGDEQYF.

The chain has TRBV21-1 and TRBJ2-5; TRBD2, the table's D call, lacks a check against the DNA. The DNA end is more similar to TRBJ2-7, so the J call may be wrong. TRBV21-1 is a known pseudogene. The CDR3 sequence is 14 residues long. This CDR3 is CASSKVREVGEQYF. CDR3 nucleotide sequence: TGTGCCAGCAGCAAAGTGAGGGAAGTCGGCGAGCAGTACTTC.

This clonotype came up many times. The chain links TRBV28 to TRBJ2-7; D uncertain. CDR1 MDHEN and CDR2 SYDVKM come from the germline V gene. V lost 7 bases to trimming and J lost 2 bases, with 12 bases between them. This CDR3 has 13 residues. This CDR3 reads CASKGGGPYEQYF. In nucleotides, the CDR3 is TGTGCCAGCAAGGGCGGCGGTCCCTACGAGCAGTACTTC.

The chain combines TRBV20-1 with TRBJ2-3; D is ambiguous. The V gene's germline CDR1 is DFQATT and CDR2 SNEGSKA (reference sequence). The CDR3 runs to 13 residues. Trimming left V 3 bases short and J 11 bases short, with 18 bases between. The CDR3 protein is CSASLGEWVWQYF. CDR3 in DNA: TGCAGTGCTAGTCTGGGCGAGTGGGTCTGGCAGTATTTT.